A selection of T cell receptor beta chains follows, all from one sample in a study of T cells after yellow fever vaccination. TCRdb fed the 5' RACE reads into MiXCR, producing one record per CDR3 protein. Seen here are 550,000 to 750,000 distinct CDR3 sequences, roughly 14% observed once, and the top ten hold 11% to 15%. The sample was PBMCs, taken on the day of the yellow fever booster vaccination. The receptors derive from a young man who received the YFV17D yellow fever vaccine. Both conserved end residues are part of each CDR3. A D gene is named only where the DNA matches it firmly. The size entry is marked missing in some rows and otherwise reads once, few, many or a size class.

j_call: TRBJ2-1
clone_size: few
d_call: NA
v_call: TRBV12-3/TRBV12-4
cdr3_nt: TGTGCCAGCAGTTTAGAAGGGGGAGTGGAGGGTGAGCAGTTCTTC
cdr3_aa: CASSLEGGVEGEQFF

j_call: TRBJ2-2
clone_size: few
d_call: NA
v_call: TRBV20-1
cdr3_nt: TGCAGTGCTAGAGGGGTCGGGGAGCTGTTTTTT
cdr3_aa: CSARGVGELFF

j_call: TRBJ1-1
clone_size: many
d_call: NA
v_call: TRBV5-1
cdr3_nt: TGCGCCAGCAGCGTCAGGACCGAGGATACTGAAGCTTTCTTT
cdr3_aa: CASSVRTEDTEAFF

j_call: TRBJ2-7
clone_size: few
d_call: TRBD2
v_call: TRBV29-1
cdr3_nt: TGCAGCGTTGGTGCGGGAGGGCCTGACGAGCAGTACTTC
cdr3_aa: CSVGAGGPDEQYF

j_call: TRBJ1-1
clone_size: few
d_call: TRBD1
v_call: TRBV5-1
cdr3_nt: TGCGCCAGCAGCCCGGACAGGGGGTATACTGAAGCTTTCTTT
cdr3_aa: CASSPDRGYTEAFF

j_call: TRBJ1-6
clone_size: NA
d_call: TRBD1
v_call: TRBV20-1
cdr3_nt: TGCAGTGCTAGAGATCCGACACAGGGGGGGTATTCACCCCTCCACTTT
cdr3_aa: CSARDPTQGGYSPLHF

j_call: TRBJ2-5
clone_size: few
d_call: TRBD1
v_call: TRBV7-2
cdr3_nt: TGTGCCAGCAGCGGGGACAGGGGAGGGTGGAAACAAGAGACCCAGTACTTC
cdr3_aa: CASSGDRGGWKQETQYF

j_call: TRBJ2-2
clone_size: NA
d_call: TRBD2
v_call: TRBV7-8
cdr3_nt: TGTGCCAGCAGCTTATCGCCCGTAGCGGGAGATCCCGGGGAGCTGTTTTTT
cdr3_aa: CASSLSPVAGDPGELFF

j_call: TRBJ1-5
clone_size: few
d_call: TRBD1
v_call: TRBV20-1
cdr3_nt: TGCAGTGCTAGGACAGGGGCGATGGGCAATCAGCCCCAGCATTTT
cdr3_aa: CSARTGAMGNQPQHF

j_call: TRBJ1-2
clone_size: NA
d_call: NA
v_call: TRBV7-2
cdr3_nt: TGTGCCAGCAGCTTAGATGGGATGACTAACTATGGCTACACCTTC
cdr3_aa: CASSLDGMTNYGYTF

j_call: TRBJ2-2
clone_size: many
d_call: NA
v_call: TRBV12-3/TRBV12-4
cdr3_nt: TGTGCCAGCAGTTTGGCGGGGACCGGGGAGCTGTTTTTT
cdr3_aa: CASSLAGTGELFF

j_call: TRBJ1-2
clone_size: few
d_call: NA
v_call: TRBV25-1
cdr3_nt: TGTGCCAGCAGTGAAATGTGGGACTATGGCTACACCTTC
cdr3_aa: CASSEMWDYGYTF

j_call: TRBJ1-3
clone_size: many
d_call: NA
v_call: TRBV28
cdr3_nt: TGTGCCAGCAGTCCCCCCCGCTCTGGAAACACCATATATTTT
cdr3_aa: CASSPPRSGNTIYF

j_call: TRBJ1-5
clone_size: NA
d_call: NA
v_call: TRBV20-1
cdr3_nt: TGCAGTACAACCCCGGGGGGCCAGCCCCAGCATTTT
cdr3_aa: CSTTPGGQPQHF

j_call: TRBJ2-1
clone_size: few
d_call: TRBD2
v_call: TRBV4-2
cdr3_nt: TGTGCCAGCAGCCAGGCGGGGGGCAACAATGAGCAGTTCTTC
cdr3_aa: CASSQAGGNNEQFF

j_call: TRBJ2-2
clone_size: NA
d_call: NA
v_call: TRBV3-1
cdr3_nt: TGTGCCAGCAGCCAAGGTCATAACTCGAACACCGGGGAGCTGTTTTTT
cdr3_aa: CASSQGHNSNTGELFF

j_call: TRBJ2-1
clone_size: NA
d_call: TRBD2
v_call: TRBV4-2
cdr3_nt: TGTGCCAGCAGCCAAGATAGGCTAGCGGGAGTTAGTGAGCAGTTCTTC
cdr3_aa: CASSQDRLAGVSEQFF

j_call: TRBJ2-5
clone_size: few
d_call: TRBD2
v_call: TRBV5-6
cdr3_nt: TGTGCCAGCAGCTTGGCGGGCGGGGGGAATCGGCAAGAGACCCAGTACTTC
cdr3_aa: CASSLAGGGNRQETQYF

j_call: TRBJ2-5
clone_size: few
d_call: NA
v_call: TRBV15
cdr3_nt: TGTGCCACCAGCAGGTCAGGATCCGAGGAGACCCAGTACTTC
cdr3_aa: CATSRSGSEETQYF

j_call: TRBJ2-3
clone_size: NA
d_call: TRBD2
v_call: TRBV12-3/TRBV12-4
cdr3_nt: TGTGCCAGCAGTTTTACAGCGGGAAAGGCAGATACGCAGTATTTT
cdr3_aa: CASSFTAGKADTQYF

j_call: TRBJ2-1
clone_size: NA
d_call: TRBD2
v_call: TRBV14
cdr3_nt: TGTGCCAGCACCCTCATAGCGGGAGGGTACAATGAGCAGTTCTTC
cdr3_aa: CASTLIAGGYNEQFF

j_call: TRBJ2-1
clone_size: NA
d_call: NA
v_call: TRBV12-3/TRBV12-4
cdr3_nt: TGTGCCAGCACCGTCCACGGAGGCGTAGAGCAGTTCTTC
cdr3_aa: CASTVHGGVEQFF

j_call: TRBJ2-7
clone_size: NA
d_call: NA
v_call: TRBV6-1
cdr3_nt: TGTGCCAGCAGTCCGACTAGGCGTTGGGCCGAGCAGTACTTC
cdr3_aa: CASSPTRRWAEQYF

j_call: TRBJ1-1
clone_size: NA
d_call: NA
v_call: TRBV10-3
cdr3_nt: TGTGCCATCAGTGTCCCGGGGCGCAGGGCAGCTTTCTTT
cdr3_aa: CAISVPGRRAAFF

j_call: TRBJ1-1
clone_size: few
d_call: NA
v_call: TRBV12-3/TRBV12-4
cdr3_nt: TGTGCCACAACCCGGGTCCCTGAAGCTTTCTTT
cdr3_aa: CATTRVPEAFF

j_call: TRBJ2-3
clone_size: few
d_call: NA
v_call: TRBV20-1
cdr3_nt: TGCAGTGCTCCGAACCCGGCCGGCGCAGATACGCAGTATTTT
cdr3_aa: CSAPNPAGADTQYF

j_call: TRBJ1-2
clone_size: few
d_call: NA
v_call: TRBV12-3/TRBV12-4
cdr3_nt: TGTGCCAGCAGTACCTTAGGGGCGAGCCTTGGCTACACCTTC
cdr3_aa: CASSTLGASLGYTF

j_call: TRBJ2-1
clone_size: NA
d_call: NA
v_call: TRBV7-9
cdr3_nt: TGTGCCAGCAGCTTCGGACCCCTCGGGAATGAGCAGTTCTTC
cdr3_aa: CASSFGPLGNEQFF

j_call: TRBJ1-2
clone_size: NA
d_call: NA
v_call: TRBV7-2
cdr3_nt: TGTGCCAGCAGCCATAATACAGGGGGCTACACCTTC
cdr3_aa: CASSHNTGGYTF

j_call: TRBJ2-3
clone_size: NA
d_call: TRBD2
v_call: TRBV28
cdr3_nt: TGTGCCAGCAGTTCTAGCGGGGAGGGAGATACGCAGTATTTT
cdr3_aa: CASSSSGEGDTQYF

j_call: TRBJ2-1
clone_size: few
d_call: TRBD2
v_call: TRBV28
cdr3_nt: TGTGCCAGCAGTTTCCGGACTAGCGGGAGGGGATGGGTATACAATGAGCAGTTCTTC
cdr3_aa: CASSFRTSGRGWVYNEQFF

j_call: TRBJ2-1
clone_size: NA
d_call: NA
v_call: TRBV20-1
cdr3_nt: TGCAGTGCTGGGGGGGCCCTCAATGAGCAGTTCTTC
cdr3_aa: CSAGGALNEQFF

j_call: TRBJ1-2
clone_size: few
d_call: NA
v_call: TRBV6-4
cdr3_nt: TGTGCCAGCATGAAGGGCGGTGGCTACACCTTC
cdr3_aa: CASMKGGGYTF

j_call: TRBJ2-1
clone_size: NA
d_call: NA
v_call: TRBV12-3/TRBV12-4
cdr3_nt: TGTGCCAGCAGTTACCCAAGGGCTGAGCAGTTCTTC
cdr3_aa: CASSYPRAEQFF

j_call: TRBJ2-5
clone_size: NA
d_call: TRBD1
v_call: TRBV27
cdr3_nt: TGTGCCAGCAGTCCCTCGGACAGGGGGCGACACCAAGAGACCCAGTACTTC
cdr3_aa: CASSPSDRGRHQETQYF

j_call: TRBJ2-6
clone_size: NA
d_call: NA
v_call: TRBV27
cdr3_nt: TGTGCCAGCAGTTTATATACTGGGGCCAACGTCCTGACTTTC
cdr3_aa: CASSLYTGANVLTF

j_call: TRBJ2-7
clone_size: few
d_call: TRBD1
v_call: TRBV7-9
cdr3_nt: TGTGCCAGCAGCCCCCGAGAGACAGGGTCCTACGAGCAGTACTTC
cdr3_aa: CASSPRETGSYEQYF

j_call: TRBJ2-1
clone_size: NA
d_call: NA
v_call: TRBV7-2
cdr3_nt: TGTGCCAGCAGCTCGCAGCACAATGAGCAGTTCTTC
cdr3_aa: CASSSQHNEQFF

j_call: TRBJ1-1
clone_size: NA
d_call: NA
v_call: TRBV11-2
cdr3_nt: TGTGCCAGCAGCCGCTCCTCAGTCACTGAAGCTTTCTTT
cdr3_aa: CASSRSSVTEAFF

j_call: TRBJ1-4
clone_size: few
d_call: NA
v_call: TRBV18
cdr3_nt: TGTGCCAGCTCACCGGTCGGATTAGCAACTAATGAAAAACTGTTTTTT
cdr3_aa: CASSPVGLATNEKLFF

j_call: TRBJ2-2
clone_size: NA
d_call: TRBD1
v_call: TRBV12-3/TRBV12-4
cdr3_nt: TGTGCCAGCAGTTTCCGGACCGGGACAGAGAACACCGGGGAGCTGGTTTTT
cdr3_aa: CASSFRTGTENTGELVF

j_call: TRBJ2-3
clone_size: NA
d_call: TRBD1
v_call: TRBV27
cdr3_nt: TGTGCCAGCAGAGTAGACAGGGGGCGGGATACGCAGTATTTT
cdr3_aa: CASRVDRGRDTQYF

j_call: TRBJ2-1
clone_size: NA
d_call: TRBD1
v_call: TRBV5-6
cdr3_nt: TGTGCCAGCAGCCCGGACAGGAACAATGAGCAGTTCTTC
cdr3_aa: CASSPDRNNEQFF

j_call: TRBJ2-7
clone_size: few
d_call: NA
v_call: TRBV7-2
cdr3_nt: TGTGCCAGCAGCCGCAGGGGGGACTACGAGCAGTACTTC
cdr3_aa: CASSRRGDYEQYF

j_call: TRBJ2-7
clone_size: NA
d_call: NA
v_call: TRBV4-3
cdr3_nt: TGCGCCAGCAGCCAAGATGACTACTCCTACGAGCAGTACTTC
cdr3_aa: CASSQDDYSYEQYF

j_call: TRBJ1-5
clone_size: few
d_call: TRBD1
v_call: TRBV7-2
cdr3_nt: TGTGCCAGCAGTTATAGGACAGGGGTTAATCAGCCCCAGCATTTT
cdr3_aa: CASSYRTGVNQPQHF

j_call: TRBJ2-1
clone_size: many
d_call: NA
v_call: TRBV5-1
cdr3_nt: TGCGCCAGCAGCCCGCCGACTTCGAGCTCCTACAATGAGCAGTTCTTC
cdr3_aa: CASSPPTSSSYNEQFF

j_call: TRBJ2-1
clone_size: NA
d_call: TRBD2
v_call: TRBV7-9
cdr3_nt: TGTGCCAGCACCCCGGGGGGTTTCGGGGGGAATGAGCAGTTCTTC
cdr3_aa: CASTPGGFGGNEQFF

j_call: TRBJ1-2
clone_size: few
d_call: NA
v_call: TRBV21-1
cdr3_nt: TGTGCCAGCAGCATGCAGGCTAACTATGGCTACACCTTC
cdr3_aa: CASSMQANYGYTF

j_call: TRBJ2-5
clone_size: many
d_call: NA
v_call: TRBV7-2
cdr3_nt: TGTGCCAGCAGCCGGGGCGTCCAAGAGACCCAGTACTTC
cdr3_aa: CASSRGVQETQYF

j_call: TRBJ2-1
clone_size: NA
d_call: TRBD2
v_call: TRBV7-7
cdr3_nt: TGTGCTAGCAGCCCGGGACTAGCGGGAGATGAGCAGTTCTTC
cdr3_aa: CASSPGLAGDEQFF

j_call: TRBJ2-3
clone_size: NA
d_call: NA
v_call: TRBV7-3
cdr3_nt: TGTGCCAGCAGCAAACAGGGAAAAGATACGCAGTATTTT
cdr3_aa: CASSKQGKDTQYF

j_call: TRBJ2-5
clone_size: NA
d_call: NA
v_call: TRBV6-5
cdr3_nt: TGTGCCAGCAGTTCCCGGGACACACAAGAGACCCAGTACTTC
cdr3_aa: CASSSRDTQETQYF